This T cell receptor (beta chain) came from a study of OX40 agonist ivuxolimab in advanced cancers. The method was immunoSEQ multiplex PCR; TCRdb's version includes in-frame clones alone and lacks a portion of them. The sample records tens of thousands of clones, 77% being singletons. The CDR3 runs 13 residues. Looked up from germline, CDR1 is LGHNA and CDR2 is YSLEER. Losses at the gene ends were 4 bases for V and 6 bases for J; bases not matched to a gene: 5. The genes are TRBV4-3 and TRBJ2-5; 7 positions agree with TRBD1. The source is an adult with an advanced solid tumor such as melanoma, head and neck, liver or kidney cancer. The material sequenced was CD4+ or CD8+ T cells sorted from blood, taken in a trial of the OX40 agonist ivuxolimab. The CDR3 region is CASSRDREKTQYF. CDR3 in DNA: TGCGCCAGCAGCCGAGACAGGGAGAAGACCCAGTACTTC.